Below, one TCR beta chain is given with its context. The specificity of this receptor is unknown. Base qualities were left out, and no much larger clone turns up one base away. TCR CDR3 regions were amplified from genomic DNA by multiplex PCR using the deep immunoSEQ assay. Extracted genomic DNA from each cell subset was distributed evenly across all wells of several immunoSEQ 96-well plates, and each plate was treated as a replicate. For sorted subsets, around 200 ng genomic DNA, equal to tens of thousands of T cell genomes, was loaded into each replicate PCR. The purified libraries were quantified using a Qubit 3.0 fluorometer, sized with a Bioanalyzer 2100, and then quantified again using the KAPA Library Quantification kit. Every immunoSEQ 96-well plate was sequenced on a dedicated single-read 150-cycle Illumina NextSeq 550 flow cell. In the original analysis: Because the immunoSEQ output held only junctional sequences and lacked quality scores, the filtering could not match the filtering applied to full-length reads. Sequences were annotated with PyIR, a Python wrapper for IgBLAST v1.9, and V/J genes and CDR3 were assigned using IMGT germline references. Reads were removed for weak V/J assignments (E-value above 1e-6), missing CDR3, stop codons, out-of-frame junctions, or ambiguous translated residues. V3J clonotypes were defined as sequences sharing the same inferred V gene, J gene, and CDR3 amino acid sequence. Percentage overlap between repertoires was computed as shared unique clonotypes divided by the size of the smaller repertoire. RTK rarefaction, the Chao1 estimator, and Recon v2.1 estimates of unobserved clonotypes were used to assess repertoire richness. OLGA was used to compute generation probabilities for all TCRbeta clonotypes that the gDNA method yielded from a few donors. TCRdb mirrors the immuneACCESS table, restricted to in-frame sequences. Some clones are absent from its copies; in checked studies, under half trace to an unresolved V gene, and the reason for the others is unknown. The V and J calls and clone size come from that table; D and trimming were worked out from the DNA. This sample has about 2.5 million clones in its table, and roughly 92% of those were observed once. The biggest ten clones account for around 0.4% of the sample.

The data were obtained in a study of shared clonotypes between healthy human individuals (dated by TCRdb to the early 2020s). Describing the broader study: The cohort comprised a couple of women and three men aged 18 to 49 years. The study deeply sequenced blood TCR repertoires of about 5 healthy adults to estimate repertoire size and the extent of clonotype sharing between individuals. Per donor, leukapheresis produced somewhere between about 0.94 and 8.9 billion PBMCs. For each donor, CD4 naive and CD4 memory were each given three plates, CD8 naive was given two plates, and CD8 memory was given one plate. Libraries were prepared and TCR repertoires were sequenced by different laboratories using diverse techniques, in order to increase sequencing depth and limit assay-specific biases. Here is what the overall study found, with its caveats: Estimated clonotype richness was generally larger for naive than for memory subsets. Roughly 5.2% of naive CD4, 3.5% of naive CD8, approximately 2% of memory CD4, and about 0.4% of memory CD8 clonotypes were shared across several donors. Compared with non-shared clonotypes, the clonotypes found in all four sorted-subset donors had higher generation probabilities. The genetic and exposure-history diversity represented was limited by the small number of donors. Sampling was restricted to blood, and TCR repertoires in tissues likely differ from the TCR repertoires found in blood. Based on pairwise subsampling, the degree of clonotype sharing among donors was expected to be affected by sequencing depth. Incomplete sequencing was indicated by rarefaction of sorted-subset datasets, despite the large sequencing depth.

The donors were healthy, HIV-negative adults who had no recently reported acute infections or vaccinations. Every donor was a Caucasian adult living in Nashville, Tennessee, USA. Magnetic negative selection was used to enrich CD4+ T cells, after which naive cells were positively selected on CD45RA and the negative fraction became the memory subset. Blood was collected by leukapheresis, and PBMCs were isolated by Ficoll-Histopaque density gradient centrifugation and then cryopreserved in liquid nitrogen vapor phase. Analytical flow cytometry was used to check the purity and quantity of every magnetically sorted T cell population. Each sorted fraction had its genomic DNA isolated and then quantified by UV absorbance on a Nanodrop 2000c. This clonotype was obtained from a man between 18 and 29 years old in good health. Some clones in this sample may be carry-over from other donors' samples. Sequencing was carried out using naive CD4+ T cells from PBMCs. Interpreted using the paper, the cell subset or site label stands for: CD45RA+ positively selected.

CDR3 sequence: CAWSVQAGEGEQFF. The nucleotide sequence is TGTGCCTGGAGTGTACAAGCGGGAGAGGGTGAGCAGTTCTTC. The V and J segments used are TRBV30 and TRBJ2-1; 8 nucleotides in the junction match TRBD2. V is pruned by 0 bases and J by 9 bases, leaving 7 bases of the junction without a gene match. Inclusive of the bounding cysteine and phenylalanine, the CDR3 is 14 residues long. Left in the record is the CDR3 DNA by itself, 42 bases read in frame from the first base. Via the germline V gene (reference sequence), CDR1 is GTSNPN and CDR2 SVGIG. The CDR3 plus the reference TRBV30 and TRBJ2-1 genes for the other parts give the full variable domain: SQTIHQWPATLVQPVGSPLSLECTVEGTSNPNLYWYRQAAGRGLQLLFYSVGIGQISSEVPQNLSASRPQDRQFILSSKKLLLSDSGFYLCAWSVQAGEGEQFFGPGTRLTVL.